The sequence of this T cell receptor beta chain was determined in a study of T cells in Graves' hyperthyroidism and ophthalmopathy. Study-wide results and caveats: Blood held most thyroid clonotypes expanded above 0.001 frequency.

Amplification yielded TCR beta CDR3 regions, with RNA transcripts as the source. The study used the HTBI primer set for a first-round RT-PCR of the TCR CDR3. From the multiplex PCR reads, TCRdb called clonotypes with MiXCR, one entry per CDR3 protein. The sample holds roughly 580,000 distinct CDR3 sequences, approximately 15% seen once. Those patients with uncontrolled infection, other autoimmune disease, pregnancy or lactation were excluded. Thyroid ultrasound and orbital computed tomography, with clinical symptoms and serum thyroxine and TRAb, informed diagnoses. Initially, at the first diagnosis of hyperthyroidism and before any ophthalmopathy symptoms, blood was sampled. The CDR3 covers 13 residues. Germline CDR1 reads SEHNR; CDR2 reads FQNEAQ (reference sequence). The V gene lost 5 bases and the J gene lost 6 bases, with 14 bases spanning the gap. As concerns this clonotype: Its antigen is undetermined.

The gene calls are TRBV7-9 and TRBJ2-7; D is uncertain. The TCR originated in a woman between 25 and 40 years old with Graves' hyperthyroidism that later progressed to Graves' ophthalmopathy. Sequencing was performed on blood. For the CDR3, the DNA is TGTGCCAGCAGCGACACTACGGTAGGCGAGCAGTACTTC. Protein product: CASSDTTVGEQYF.